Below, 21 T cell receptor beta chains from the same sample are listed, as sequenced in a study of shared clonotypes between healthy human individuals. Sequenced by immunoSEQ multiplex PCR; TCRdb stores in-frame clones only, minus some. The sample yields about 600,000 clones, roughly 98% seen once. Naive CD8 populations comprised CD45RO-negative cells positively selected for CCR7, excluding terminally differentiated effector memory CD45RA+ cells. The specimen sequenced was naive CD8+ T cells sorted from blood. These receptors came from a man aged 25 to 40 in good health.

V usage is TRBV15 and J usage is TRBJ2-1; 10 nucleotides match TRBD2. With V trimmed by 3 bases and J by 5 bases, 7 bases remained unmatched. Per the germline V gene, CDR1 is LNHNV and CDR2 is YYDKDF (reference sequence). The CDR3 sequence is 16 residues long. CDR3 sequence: CATSSGASGGDNEQFF. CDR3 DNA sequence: TGTGCCACCAGCAGTGGTGCTAGCGGGGGTGACAATGAGCAGTTCTTC.

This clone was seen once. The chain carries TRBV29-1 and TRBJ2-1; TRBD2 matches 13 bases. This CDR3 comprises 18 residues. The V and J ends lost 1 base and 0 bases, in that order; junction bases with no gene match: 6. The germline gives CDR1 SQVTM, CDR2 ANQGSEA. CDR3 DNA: TGCAGCGTTGAAGGACTAGCGGGAGGAAGTAGCTCCTACAATGAGCAGTTCTTC. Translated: CSVEGLAGGSSSYNEQFF.

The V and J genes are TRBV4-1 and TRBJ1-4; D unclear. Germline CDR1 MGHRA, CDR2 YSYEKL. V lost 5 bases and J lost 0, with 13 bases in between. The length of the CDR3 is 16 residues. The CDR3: CASSVRSVATNEKLFF. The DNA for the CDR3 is TGCGCCAGCAGCGTAAGGTCCGTGGCAACTAATGAAAAACTGTTTTTT.

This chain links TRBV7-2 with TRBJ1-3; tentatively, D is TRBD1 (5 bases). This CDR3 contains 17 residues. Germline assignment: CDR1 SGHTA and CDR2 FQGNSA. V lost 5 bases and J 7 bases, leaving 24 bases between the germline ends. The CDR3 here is CASSSSGRVSPSNTIYF. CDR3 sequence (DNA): TGTGCCAGCAGCAGTTCAGGGCGGGTATCACCTTCCAACACCATATATTTT.

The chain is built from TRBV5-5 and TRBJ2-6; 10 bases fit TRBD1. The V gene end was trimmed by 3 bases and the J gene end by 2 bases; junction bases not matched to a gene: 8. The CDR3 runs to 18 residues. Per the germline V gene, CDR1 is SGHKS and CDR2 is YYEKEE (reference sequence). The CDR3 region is CASSYGQGVNTGANVLTF. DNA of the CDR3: TGTGCCAGCAGCTACGGACAGGGGGTTAACACTGGGGCCAACGTCCTGACTTTC.

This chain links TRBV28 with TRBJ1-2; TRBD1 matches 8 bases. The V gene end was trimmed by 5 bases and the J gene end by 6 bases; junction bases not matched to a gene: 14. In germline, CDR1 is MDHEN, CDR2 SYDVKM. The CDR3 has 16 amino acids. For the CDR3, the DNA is TGTGCCAGCAGTGGGACAGGTTGGGAACCGTCTAATGGCTACACCTTC. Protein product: CASSGTGWEPSNGYTF.

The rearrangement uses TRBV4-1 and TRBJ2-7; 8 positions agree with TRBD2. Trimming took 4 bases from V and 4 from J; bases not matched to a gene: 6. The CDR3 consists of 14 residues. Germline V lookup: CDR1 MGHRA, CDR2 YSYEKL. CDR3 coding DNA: TGCGCCAGCAGCCCAGAGAGCGGGAGATACGAGCAGTACTTC. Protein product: CASSPESGRYEQYF.

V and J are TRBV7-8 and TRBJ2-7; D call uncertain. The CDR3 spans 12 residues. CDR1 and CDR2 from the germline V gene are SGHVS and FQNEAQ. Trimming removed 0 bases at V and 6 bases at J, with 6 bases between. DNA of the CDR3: TGTGCCAGCAGCTTAGCGAGCAGCGAGCAGTACTTC. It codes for CASSLASSEQYF.

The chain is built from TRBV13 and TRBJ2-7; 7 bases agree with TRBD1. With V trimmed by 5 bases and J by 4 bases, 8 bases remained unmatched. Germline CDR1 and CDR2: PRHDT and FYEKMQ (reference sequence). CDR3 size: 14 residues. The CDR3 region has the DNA TGTGCCAGCAGCCCACCGGGACAGATTTACGAGCAGTACTTC. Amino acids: CASSPPGQIYEQYF.

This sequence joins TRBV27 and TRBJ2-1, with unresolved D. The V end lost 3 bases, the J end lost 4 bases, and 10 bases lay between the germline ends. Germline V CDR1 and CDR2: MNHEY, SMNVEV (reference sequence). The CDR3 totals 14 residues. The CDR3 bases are TGTGCCAGCAGTTTTAGCCCGGCATACAATGAGCAGTTCTTC. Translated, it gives CASSFSPAYNEQFF.

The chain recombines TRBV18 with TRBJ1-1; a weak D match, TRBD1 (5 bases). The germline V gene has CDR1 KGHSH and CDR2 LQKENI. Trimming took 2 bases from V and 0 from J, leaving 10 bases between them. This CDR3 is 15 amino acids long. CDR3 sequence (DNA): TGTGCCAGCTCACCAAGTTGGGACTTGAACACTGAAGCTTTCTTT. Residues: CASSPSWDLNTEAFF.

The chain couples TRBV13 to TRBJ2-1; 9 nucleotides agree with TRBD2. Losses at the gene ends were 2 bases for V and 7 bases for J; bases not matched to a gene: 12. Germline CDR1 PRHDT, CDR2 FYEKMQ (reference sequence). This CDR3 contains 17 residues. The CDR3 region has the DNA TGTGCCAGCAGCTTATTGATTAGCGGGAGTGTAGGGAATGAGCAGTTCTTC. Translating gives CASSLLISGSVGNEQFF.

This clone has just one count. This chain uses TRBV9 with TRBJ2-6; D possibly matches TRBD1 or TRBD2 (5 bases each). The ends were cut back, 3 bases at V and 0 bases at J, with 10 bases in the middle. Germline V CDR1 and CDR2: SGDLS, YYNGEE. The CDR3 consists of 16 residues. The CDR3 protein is CASSAGPLSGANVLTF. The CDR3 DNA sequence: TGTGCCAGCAGCGCGGGACCCCTCTCTGGGGCCAACGTCCTGACTTTC.

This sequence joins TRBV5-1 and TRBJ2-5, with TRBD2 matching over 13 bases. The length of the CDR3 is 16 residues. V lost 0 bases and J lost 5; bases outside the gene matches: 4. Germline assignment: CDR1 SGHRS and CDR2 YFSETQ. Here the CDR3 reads CASSLGTSGSGETQYF. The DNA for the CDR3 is TGCGCCAGCAGCTTGGGGACTAGCGGGAGTGGGGAGACCCAGTACTTC. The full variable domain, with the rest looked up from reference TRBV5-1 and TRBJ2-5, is KAGVTQTPRYLIKTRGQQVTLSCSPISGHRSVSWYQQTPGQGLQFLFEYFSETQRNKGNFPGRFSGRQFSNSRSEMNVSTLELGDSALYLCASSLGTSGSGETQYFGPGTRLLVL.

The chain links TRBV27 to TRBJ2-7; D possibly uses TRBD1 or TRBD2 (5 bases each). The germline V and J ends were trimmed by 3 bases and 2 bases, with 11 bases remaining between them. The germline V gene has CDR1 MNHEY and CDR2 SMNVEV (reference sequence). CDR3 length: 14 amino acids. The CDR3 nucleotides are TGTGCCAGCAGTTTTCAAGGGGAGACCTACGAGCAGTACTTC. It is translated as CASSFQGETYEQYF.

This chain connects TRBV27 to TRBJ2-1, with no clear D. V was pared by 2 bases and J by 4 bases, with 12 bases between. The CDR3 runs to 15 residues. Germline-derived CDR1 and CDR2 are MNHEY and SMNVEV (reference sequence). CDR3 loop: CASSLGVDAYNEQFF. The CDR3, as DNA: TGTGCCAGCAGTTTAGGGGTTGACGCATACAATGAGCAGTTCTTC.

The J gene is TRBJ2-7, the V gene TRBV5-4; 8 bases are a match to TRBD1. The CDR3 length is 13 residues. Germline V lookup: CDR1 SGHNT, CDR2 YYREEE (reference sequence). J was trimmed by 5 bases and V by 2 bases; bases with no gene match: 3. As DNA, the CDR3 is TGTGCCAGCAGCTTACCAGGGGGCGACGAGCAGTACTTC. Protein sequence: CASSLPGGDEQYF.

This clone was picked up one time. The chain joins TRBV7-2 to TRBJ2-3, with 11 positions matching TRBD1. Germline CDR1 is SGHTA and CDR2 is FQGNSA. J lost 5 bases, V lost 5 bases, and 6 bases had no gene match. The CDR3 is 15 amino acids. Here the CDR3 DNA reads TGTGCCAGCAGCCCCGGACAGGGGGCGGGAGATACGCAGTATTTT. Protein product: CASSPGQGAGDTQYF.

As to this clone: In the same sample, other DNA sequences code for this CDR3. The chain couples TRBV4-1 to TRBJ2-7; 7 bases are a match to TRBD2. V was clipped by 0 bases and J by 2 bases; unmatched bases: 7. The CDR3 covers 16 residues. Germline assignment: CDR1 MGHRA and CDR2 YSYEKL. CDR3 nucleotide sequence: TGCGCCAGCAGCCAAGATCGGGCTAGCGGAACCTACGAGCAGTACTTC. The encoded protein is CASSQDRASGTYEQYF.

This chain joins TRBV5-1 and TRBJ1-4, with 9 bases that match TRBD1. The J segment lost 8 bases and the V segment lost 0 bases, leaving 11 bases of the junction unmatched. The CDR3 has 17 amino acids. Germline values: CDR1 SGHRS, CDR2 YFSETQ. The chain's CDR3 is CASSLGTRGQGEEKLFF. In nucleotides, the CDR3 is TGCGCCAGCAGCTTGGGCACTAGGGGACAGGGAGAGGAAAAACTGTTTTTT.

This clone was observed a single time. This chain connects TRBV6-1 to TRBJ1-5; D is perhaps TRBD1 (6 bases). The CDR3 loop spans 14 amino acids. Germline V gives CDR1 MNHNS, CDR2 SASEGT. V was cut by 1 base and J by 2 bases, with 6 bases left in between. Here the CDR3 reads CASSEEGGNQPQHF. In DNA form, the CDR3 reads TGTGCCAGCAGTGAAGAGGGGGGCAATCAGCCCCAGCATTTT.